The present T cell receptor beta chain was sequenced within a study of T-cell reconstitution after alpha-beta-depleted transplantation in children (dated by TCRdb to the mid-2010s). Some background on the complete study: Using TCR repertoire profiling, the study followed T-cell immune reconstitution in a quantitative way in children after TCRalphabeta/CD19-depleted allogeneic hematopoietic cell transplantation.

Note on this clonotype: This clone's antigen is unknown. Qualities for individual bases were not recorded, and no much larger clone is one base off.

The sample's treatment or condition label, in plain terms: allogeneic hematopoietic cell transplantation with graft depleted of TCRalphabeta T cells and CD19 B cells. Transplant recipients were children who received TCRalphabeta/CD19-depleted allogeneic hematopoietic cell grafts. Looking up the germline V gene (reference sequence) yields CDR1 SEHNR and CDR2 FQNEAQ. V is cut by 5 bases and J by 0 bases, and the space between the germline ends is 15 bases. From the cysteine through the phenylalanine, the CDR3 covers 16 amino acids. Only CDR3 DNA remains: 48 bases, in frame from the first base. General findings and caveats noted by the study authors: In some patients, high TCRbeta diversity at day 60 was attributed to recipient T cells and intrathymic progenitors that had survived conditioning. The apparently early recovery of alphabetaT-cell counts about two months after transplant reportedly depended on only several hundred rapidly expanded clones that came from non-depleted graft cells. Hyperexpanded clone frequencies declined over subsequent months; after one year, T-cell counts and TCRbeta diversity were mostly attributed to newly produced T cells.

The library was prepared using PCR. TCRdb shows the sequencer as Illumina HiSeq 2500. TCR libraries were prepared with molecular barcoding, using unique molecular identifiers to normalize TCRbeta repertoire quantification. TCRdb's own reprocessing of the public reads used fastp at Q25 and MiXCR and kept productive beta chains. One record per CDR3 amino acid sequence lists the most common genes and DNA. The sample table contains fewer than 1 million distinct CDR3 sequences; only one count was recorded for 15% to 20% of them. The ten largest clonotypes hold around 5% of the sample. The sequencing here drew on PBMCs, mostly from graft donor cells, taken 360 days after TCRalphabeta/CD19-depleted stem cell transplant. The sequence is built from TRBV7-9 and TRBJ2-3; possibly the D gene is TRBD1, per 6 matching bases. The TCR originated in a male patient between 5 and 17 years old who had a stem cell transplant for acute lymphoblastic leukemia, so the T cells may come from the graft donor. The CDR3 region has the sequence CASSATGTISTDTQYF. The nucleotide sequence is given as TGTGCCAGCAGCGCCACCGGGACAATTAGCACAGATACGCAGTATTTT.